One sample yielded the 10 T cell receptor beta chains listed below, sequenced in a study of vaccination effects on CD4 cells after COVID-19. Antigen-specific CD4+ T cells were expanded (with viral peptide pools) by the ViraFEST assay ahead of sequencing. Cells that had been cultured for roughly eleven days were the source of isolated CD4+ T cells. Nucleocapsid antibodies were negative in the vaccine recipients, who had never had SARS-CoV-2 infection. No antigens are known for them. Assay used: immunoSEQ multiplex PCR; TCRdb lists only in-frame clones, some missing. The sample includes just under 65,000 clones, roughly 75% of them seen just once. The sample here was CD4+ T cells from PBMCs cultured with HCoV-OC43 spike peptides, taken before COVID-19 vaccination. Subset defined: HCoV-OC43 spike overlapping peptide pool stimulation. These receptors came from a human donor who received a COVID-19 vaccine.

J is TRBJ2-2 and V is TRBV7-9, with TRBD2 matching over 9 bases. V lost 5 bases to trimming and J lost 7 bases; unmatched junction nucleotides: 14. This CDR3 has 17 residues. CDR1 is SEHNR and CDR2 is FQNEAQ in the germline V gene (reference sequence). CDR3 sequence reads: CASSLLFRGGASGELFF. CDR3 coding DNA: TGTGCCAGCAGCCTCCTTTTTCGCGGGGGGGCTAGCGGGGAGCTGTTTTTT.

The chain couples TRBV2 to TRBJ2-3; 10 bases map to TRBD1. The CDR3 is made up of 16 amino acids. Germline assignment: CDR1 SNHLY and CDR2 FYNNEI. Trimming removed 7 bases from V and 4 bases from J; junction bases left unmatched: 11. The CDR3 is CASNFPTGGIADTQYF. CDR3 in DNA: TGTGCCAGCAACTTCCCGACAGGGGGCATCGCAGATACGCAGTATTTT.

This clone was counted a single time. V gene TRBV10-3 combines with J gene TRBJ1-3, with a tentative D call TRBD1 (6 bases). The CDR3 runs 15 residues. Germline CDR1 and CDR2: ENHRY and SYGVKD. V was trimmed by 7 bases and J by 2 bases, leaving 15 bases between them. DNA of the CDR3: TGTGCCATCACGAGTTCGGGGGCGCCTGGAAACACCATATATTTT. Protein: CAITSSGAPGNTIYF.

The chain combines TRBV11-2 with TRBJ2-5, with 7 bases lining up with TRBD1. This CDR3 comprises 16 residues. CDR1 and CDR2 (germline): SGHAT, FQNNGV. The V segment lost 1 base and the J segment 1 base; nucleotides outside the gene matches: 6. The CDR3 sequence: CASSLGYRGSQETQYF. CDR3 DNA sequence: TGTGCCAGCAGCTTAGGGTACAGGGGTTCCCAAGAGACCCAGTACTTC. Drawing the rest from reference TRBV11-2 and TRBJ2-5, the complete variable domain is EAGVAQSPRYKIIEKRQSVAFWCNPISGHATLYWYQQILGQGPKLLIQFQNNGVVDDSQLPKDRFSAERLKGVDSTLKIQPAKLEDSAVYLCASSLGYRGSQETQYFGPGTRLLVL.

The chain uses TRBV4-1 and TRBJ1-4, with D tentatively TRBD1 (6 bases). CDR1 is MGHRA, CDR2 YSYEKL, per germline. V gave up 0 bases and J gave up 5 bases, with 13 bases separating them. The CDR3 covers 16 residues. This CDR3 is CASSQDMGGGNEKLFF. CDR3 bases: TGCGCCAGCAGCCAAGATATGGGGGGCGGGAATGAAAAACTGTTTTTT.

This chain uses TRBV6-5 with TRBJ2-3; D remains ambiguous. Looked up from germline, CDR1 is MNHEY and CDR2 is SVGAGI. V lost 6 bases, J lost 0 bases, and 13 bases lay in between. The CDR3 runs to 15 residues. CDR3 nucleotides: TGTGCCAGCAGGACGACATACTCGAGCACAGATACGCAGTATTTT. This gives the protein CASRTTYSSTDTQYF.

V and J are TRBV4-2 and TRBJ1-5; D unresolved. Deletions cut 1 base from V and 0 bases from J, with 13 bases between. The CDR3 covers 17 residues. Germline lookup yields CDR1 LGHNA and CDR2 YNFKEQ. The CDR3 DNA sequence: TGTGCCAGCAGCCAAGGATGGGAGAGAAATAGCAATCAGCCCCAGCATTTT. Translated: CASSQGWERNSNQPQHF.

This rearrangement joins TRBV6-5 to TRBJ2-7; 8 nucleotides agree with TRBD1. V lost 6 bases and J lost 0; bases outside the gene matches: 7. The CDR3 sequence is 15 residues long. Germline loops: CDR1 MNHEY, CDR2 SVGAGI. This CDR3 is CASRAGTGSSYEQYV. CDR3 nucleotide sequence: TGTGCCAGCAGGGCCGGGACAGGAAGCTCCTACGAGCAGTACGTC.

This chain links TRBV30 with TRBJ2-4; D not certain. Deletions cut 0 bases from V and 10 bases from J, with 10 bases between. This CDR3 is built from 12 residues. Germline V CDR1 and CDR2: GTSNPN, SVGIG (reference sequence). DNA of the CDR3: TGTGCCTGGAGTGTACCCCCTCTGATTCAGTACTTC. It encodes CAWSVPPLIQYF. Complete variable domain (other parts from reference TRBV30 and TRBJ2-4): SQTIHQWPATLVQPVGSPLSLECTVEGTSNPNLYWYRQAAGRGLQLLFYSVGIGQISSEVPQNLSASRPQDRQFILSSKKLLLSDSGFYLCAWSVPPLIQYFGAGTRLSVL.

The rearrangement uses TRBV5-6 and TRBJ1-1; D is unclear. CDR3 length equals 14 residues. The germline V gene has CDR1 SGHDT and CDR2 YYEEEE. V was cut by 2 bases and J by 4 bases, with 12 bases left in between. The CDR3 spells CASSFDKGGTEAFF. The CDR3 DNA reads as TGTGCCAGCAGCTTTGATAAGGGTGGCACTGAAGCTTTCTTT.